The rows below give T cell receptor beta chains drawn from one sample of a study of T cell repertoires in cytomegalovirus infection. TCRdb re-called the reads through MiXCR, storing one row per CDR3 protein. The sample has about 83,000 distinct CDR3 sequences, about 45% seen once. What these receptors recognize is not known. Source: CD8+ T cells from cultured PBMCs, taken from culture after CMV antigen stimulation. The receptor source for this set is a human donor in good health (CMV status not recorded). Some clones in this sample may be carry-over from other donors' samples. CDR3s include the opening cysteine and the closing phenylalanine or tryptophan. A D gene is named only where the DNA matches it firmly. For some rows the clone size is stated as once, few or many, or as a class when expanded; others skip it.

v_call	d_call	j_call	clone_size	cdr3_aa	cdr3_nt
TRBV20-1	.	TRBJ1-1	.	CSARGPTTILNTEAFF	TGCAGTGCTAGGGGACCGACGACTATCTTGAACACTGAAGCTTTCTTT
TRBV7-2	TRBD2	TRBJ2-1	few	CASLIAGLDNEQFF	TGTGCCAGCCTAATAGCGGGACTCGACAATGAGCAGTTCTTC
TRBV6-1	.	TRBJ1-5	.	CASILTRDGFNQPQHF	TGTGCCAGCATTCTTACCCGGGACGGCTTCAATCAGCCCCAGCATTTT
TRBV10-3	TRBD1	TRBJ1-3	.	CAISDRDRGQPGNTIYF	TGTGCCATCAGCGATCGGGACAGGGGGCAGCCTGGAAACACCATATATTTT
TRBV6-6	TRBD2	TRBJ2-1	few	CASSPRLAEDNEQFF	TGTGCCAGCAGCCCGAGACTAGCAGAAGACAATGAGCAGTTCTTC
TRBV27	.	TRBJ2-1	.	CASTWTAGGEQFF	TGTGCCAGCACCTGGACAGCCGGAGGTGAGCAGTTCTTC
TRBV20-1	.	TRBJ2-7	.	CSARSSSRAYEQYF	TGCAGTGCTAGATCAAGTAGTCGAGCCTACGAGCAGTACTTC
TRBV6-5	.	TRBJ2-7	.	CASSYSVQGYEQYF	TGTGCCAGCAGTTACTCGGTACAGGGATACGAGCAGTACTTC
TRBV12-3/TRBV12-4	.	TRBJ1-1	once	CASSFIVEFEAFF	TGTGCCAGCAGTTTTATTGTCGAATTTGAAGCTTTCTTT
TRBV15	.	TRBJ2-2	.	CATSRDLRTGTNTGELFF	TGTGCCACCAGCAGAGACCTAAGGACGGGGACTAACACCGGGGAGCTGTTTTTT
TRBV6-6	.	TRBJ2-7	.	CATLSGQAYEQYF	TGTGCCACCCTTTCGGGGCAAGCCTACGAGCAGTACTTC
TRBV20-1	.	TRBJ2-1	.	CSARAPTGYNEQFF	TGCAGTGCTAGAGCCCCAACCGGCTACAATGAGCAGTTCTTC
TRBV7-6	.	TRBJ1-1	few	CASSFRRMNTEAFF	TGTGCCAGCAGCTTTAGACGGATGAACACTGAAGCTTTCTTT
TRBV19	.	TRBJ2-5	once	CASSIVGEETQYF	TGTGCCAGTAGTATAGTGGGGGAAGAGACCCAGTACTTC
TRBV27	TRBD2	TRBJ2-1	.	CASRLAGGFVDEQFF	TGTGCCAGCCGACTAGCGGGAGGGTTTGTAGATGAGCAGTTCTTC
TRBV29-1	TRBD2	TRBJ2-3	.	CSVEAAGLRGVTDTQYF	TGCAGCGTTGAAGCTGCCGGACTCCGGGGGGTCACAGATACGCAGTATTTT
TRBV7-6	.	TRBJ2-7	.	CASSLARGRDYEQYF	TGTGCCAGCAGCTTAGCACGGGGGCGAGACTACGAGCAGTACTTC
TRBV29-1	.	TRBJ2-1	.	CSVRAGYNEQFF	TGCAGCGTCCGGGCTGGGTACAATGAGCAGTTCTTC
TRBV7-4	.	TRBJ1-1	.	CASSRDSEAFF	TGTGCCAGCAGCCGAGACAGTGAAGCTTTCTTT
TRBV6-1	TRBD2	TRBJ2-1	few	CASSSFERGRYNEQFF	TGTGCCAGCAGTTCTTTCGAGCGGGGCAGATACAATGAGCAGTTCTTC
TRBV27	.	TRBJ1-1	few	CASSYREGWAEAFF	TGTGCCAGCAGTTACCGGGAGGGGTGGGCTGAAGCTTTCTTT
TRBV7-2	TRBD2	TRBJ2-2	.	CASSLSQASGNTGELFF	TGTGCCAGCAGCTTATCCCAGGCTAGCGGGAACACCGGGGAGCTGTTTTTT
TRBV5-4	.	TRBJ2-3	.	CASSLKREASTDTQYF	TGTGCCAGCAGCTTAAAGCGAGAGGCCAGCACAGATACGCAGTATTTT
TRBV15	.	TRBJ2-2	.	CATSRDPPDRNTGELFF	TGTGCCACCAGCAGAGACCCGCCGGACAGGAACACCGGGGAGCTGTTTTTT
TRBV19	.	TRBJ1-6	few	CASRKGGGNSPLHF	TGTGCCAGTAGAAAAGGGGGTGGTAATTCACCCCTCCACTTT
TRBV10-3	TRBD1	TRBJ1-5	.	CAIGGGGERSNQPQHF	TGTGCCATCGGCGGAGGGGGCGAGAGGAGCAATCAGCCCCAGCATTTT
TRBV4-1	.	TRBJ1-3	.	CASSPEEGSSGNTIYF	TGCGCCAGCAGCCCCGAAGAGGGAAGCTCTGGAAACACCATATATTTT
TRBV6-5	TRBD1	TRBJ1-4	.	CASSEDRGGISEKLFF	TGTGCCAGCAGTGAGGACAGGGGAGGGATTTCTGAAAAACTGTTTTTT
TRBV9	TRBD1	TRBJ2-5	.	CASSPGQGARETQYF	TGTGCCAGCAGCCCTGGACAGGGGGCAAGAGAGACCCAGTACTTC
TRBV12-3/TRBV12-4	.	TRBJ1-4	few	CASSLGPGEKLFF	TGTGCCAGCAGTTTAGGGCCCGGGGAAAAACTGTTTTTT
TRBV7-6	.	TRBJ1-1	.	CASSLSTGRWFTEAFF	TGTGCCAGCAGCTTATCTACCGGACGGTGGTTCACTGAAGCTTTCTTT
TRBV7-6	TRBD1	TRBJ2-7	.	CASSLQGNSYEQYF	TGTGCCAGCAGCCTACAGGGGAACTCCTACGAGCAGTACTTC
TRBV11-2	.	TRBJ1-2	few	CASSLWGDEGYTF	TGTGCCAGCAGCTTATGGGGGGACGAAGGCTACACCTTC
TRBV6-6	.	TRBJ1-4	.	CASLPGVGQRSSTNEKLFF	TGTGCCAGCCTCCCTGGGGTCGGACAGCGCTCGTCAACTAATGAAAAACTGTTTTTT
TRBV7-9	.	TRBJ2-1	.	CASSLDLDEQFF	TGTGCCAGCAGCTTAGACTTGGATGAGCAGTTCTTC
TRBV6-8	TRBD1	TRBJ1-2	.	CASSQRQGAYGYTF	TGTGCCAGCAGCCAACGACAGGGGGCCTATGGCTACACCTTC
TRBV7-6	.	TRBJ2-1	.	CASTLQGGGVNEQFF	TGTGCCAGCACCCTCCAGGGGGGAGGCGTCAATGAGCAGTTCTTC
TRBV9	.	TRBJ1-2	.	CASSRRGGYTF	TGTGCCAGCAGCAGACGGGGTGGCTACACCTTC
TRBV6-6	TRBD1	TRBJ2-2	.	CASSQGDAGELFF	TGTGCCAGCAGTCAGGGGGACGCCGGGGAGCTGTTTTTT
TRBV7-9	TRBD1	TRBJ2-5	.	CASSFKGQGETQYF	TGTGCCAGCAGCTTTAAAGGACAGGGAGAGACCCAGTACTTC
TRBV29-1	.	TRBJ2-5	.	CSVTGQFQETQYF	TGCAGCGTCACTGGACAGTTCCAAGAGACCCAGTACTTC
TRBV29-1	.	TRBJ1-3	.	CSVLTGSGNTIYF	TGCAGCGTCCTGACAGGCTCTGGAAACACCATATATTTT
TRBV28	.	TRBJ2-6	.	CASSFLLGGRTGANVLTF	TGTGCCAGCAGTTTTCTCCTTGGGGGCAGGACTGGGGCCAACGTCCTGACTTTC
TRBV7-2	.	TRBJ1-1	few	CASSKQGVDTEAFF	TGTGCCAGCAGCAAACAGGGAGTTGACACTGAAGCTTTCTTT
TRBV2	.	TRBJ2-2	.	CASLQGRVNTGELFF	TGTGCCAGTTTACAGGGCCGAGTGAACACCGGGGAGCTGTTTTTT
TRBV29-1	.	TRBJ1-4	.	CSVDGGEKLFF	TGCAGCGTTGATGGTGGTGAAAAACTGTTTTTT
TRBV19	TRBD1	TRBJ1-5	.	CASNRGSNQPQHF	TGTGCCAGTAACAGGGGGAGCAATCAGCCCCAGCATTTT
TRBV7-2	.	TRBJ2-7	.	CASSVGGGHYEQYF	TGTGCCAGCAGCGTCGGGGGCGGACACTACGAGCAGTACTTC
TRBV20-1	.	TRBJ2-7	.	CSARGRTSYEQYF	TGCAGTGCTAGAGGACGGACTTCCTACGAGCAGTACTTC